This paragraph reports one T cell receptor (beta chain). Sequencing was performed with immunoSEQ multiplex PCR; in TCRdb, only in-frame clones are kept and a portion is missing. The sample carries approximately 150,000 clones, 75% to 90% recorded once. Deletions cut 3 bases from V and 4 bases from J, with 7 bases between. CDR3 size: 13 residues. Germline values: CDR1 LNHDA, CDR2 SQIVND (reference sequence). The data derive from a study of T cell responses to AZD1222 COVID-19 vaccine. The sequencing here drew on peripheral blood, taken 28 days after the second AZD1222 dose. The TCR comes from an adult who received the AZD1222 COVID-19 vaccine. This rearrangement joins TRBV19 to TRBJ1-3; D ambiguous. In DNA, the CDR3 is TGTGCCAGTAGTATTGCCGGGGGAAACACCATATATTTT. Translated, it gives CASSIAGGNTIYF. Looking up the rest from reference TRBV19 and TRBJ1-3 gives the full variable domain: DGGITQSPKYLFRKEGQNVTLSCEQNLNHDAMYWYRQDPGQGLRLIYYSQIVNDFQKGDIAEGYSVSREKKESFPLTVTSAQKNPTAFYLCASSIAGGNTIYFGEGSWLTVV.